This TCR beta chain emerged from a study of T cells in Graves' hyperthyroidism and ophthalmopathy. It was RNA transcripts that yielded the amplified TCR beta CDR3 regions. RT-PCR in the first round (using the HTBI primer set) targeted the TCR CDR3. MiXCR, run by TCRdb on the multiplex PCR reads, gives a single entry per CDR3 protein. This table holds 800,000 or so distinct CDR3 sequences, around 39% found once. About this clonotype: A much larger clone lies one base from this, so it may be a read error.

The CDR3 runs to 13 residues. CDR1 and CDR2 (germline): SGHRS, YFSETQ. J is TRBJ1-2 and V is TRBV5-1; possibly TRBD1 for D (6 bases). This clonotype was sampled from a man younger than 35 with Graves' hyperthyroidism. The sequenced material came from blood. The CDR3 DNA reads as TGCTCCAGCAGCTTGGCAGGGGACGGGGGCTACACCTTC. This gives the protein CSSSLAGDGGYTF.